This TCR beta chain was identified in a study of monozygotic twins with inflammatory bowel disease. Study-level points and caveats: Distinct T cell subtypes could not be told apart. People with IBD had fewer clonotypes in common with others than healthy twins did, especially with disease activity.

The UMIs contained a 6-nucleotide sample barcode. They were added by template switching during cDNA synthesis. TCRdb derives one entry per CDR3 protein from the 5' RACE reads, leaving out DNA. In all, the sample yields over 350,000 distinct CDR3 sequences. Worth noting for this clonotype: The antigen remains undetermined.

There are 12 residues in the CDR3. Germline V lookup: CDR1 MDHEN, CDR2 SYDVKM. Material for sequencing was blood. The chain employs TRBV28 and TRBJ1-4. The receptor comes from a human donor with ulcerative colitis or Crohn's disease, or a healthy co-twin of an affected twin (not recorded which). The CDR3 sequence is CASNNDVEKLFF.